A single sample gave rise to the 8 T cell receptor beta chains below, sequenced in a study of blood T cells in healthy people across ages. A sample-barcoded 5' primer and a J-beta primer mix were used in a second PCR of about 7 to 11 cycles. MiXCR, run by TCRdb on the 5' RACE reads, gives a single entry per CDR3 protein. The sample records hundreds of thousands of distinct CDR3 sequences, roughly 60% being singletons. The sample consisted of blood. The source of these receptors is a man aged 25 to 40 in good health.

The CDR3 protein is CASSQVLAGDEQYF. CDR3 DNA sequence: TGTGCCAGCAGCCAAGTACTAGCGGGGGACGAGCAGTACTTC. The chain links TRBV4-2 to TRBJ2-7; 11 positions match TRBD2. The V and J ends lost 1 base and 5 bases, in that order; junction bases with no gene match: 1. The CDR3 is 14 residues long. CDR1 and CDR2 from the germline V gene are LGHNA and YNFKEQ.

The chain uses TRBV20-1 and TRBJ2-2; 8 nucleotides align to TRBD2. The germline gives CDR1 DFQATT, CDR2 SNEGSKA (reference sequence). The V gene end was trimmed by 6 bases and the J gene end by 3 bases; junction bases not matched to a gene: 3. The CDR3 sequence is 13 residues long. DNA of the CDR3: TGCAGTGCCATACTAGCGGACACCGGGGAGCTGTTTTTT. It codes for CSAILADTGELFF.

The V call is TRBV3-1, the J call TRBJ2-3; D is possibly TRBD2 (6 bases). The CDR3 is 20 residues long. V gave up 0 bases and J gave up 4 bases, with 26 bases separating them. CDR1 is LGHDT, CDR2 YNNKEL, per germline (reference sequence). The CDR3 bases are TGTGCCAGCAGCCAAGATAATTGGCCGACTAGTTCCGTTGGCGCAGATACGCAGTATTTT. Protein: CASSQDNWPTSSVGADTQYF.

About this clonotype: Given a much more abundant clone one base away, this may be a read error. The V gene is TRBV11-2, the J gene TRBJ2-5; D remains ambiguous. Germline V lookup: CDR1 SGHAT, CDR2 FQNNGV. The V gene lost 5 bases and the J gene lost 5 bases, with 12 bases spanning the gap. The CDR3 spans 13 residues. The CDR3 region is CASSVSLRETQYF. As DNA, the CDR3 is TGTGCCAGCAGCGTATCCCTGCGGGAGACCCAGTACTTC.

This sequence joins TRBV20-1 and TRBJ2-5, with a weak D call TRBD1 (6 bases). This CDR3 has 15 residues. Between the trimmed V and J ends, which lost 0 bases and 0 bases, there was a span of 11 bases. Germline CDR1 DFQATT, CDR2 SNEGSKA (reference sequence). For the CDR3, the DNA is TGCAGTGCTAGAGACTGGACAGAGTACCAAGAGACCCAGTACTTC. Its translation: CSARDWTEYQETQYF.

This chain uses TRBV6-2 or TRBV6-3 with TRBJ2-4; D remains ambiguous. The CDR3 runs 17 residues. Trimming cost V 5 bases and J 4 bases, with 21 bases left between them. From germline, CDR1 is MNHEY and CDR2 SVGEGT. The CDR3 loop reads CASSSSVRRSQKNIQYF. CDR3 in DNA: TGTGCCAGCAGTAGCTCCGTCCGGCGCTCCCAAAAAAACATTCAGTACTTC.

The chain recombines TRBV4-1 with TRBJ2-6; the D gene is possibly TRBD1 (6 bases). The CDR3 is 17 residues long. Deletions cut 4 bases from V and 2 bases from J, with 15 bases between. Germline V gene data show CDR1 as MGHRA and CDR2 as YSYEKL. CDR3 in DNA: TGCGCCAGCAGCCCAAACAGGGACACTACTGGGGCCAACGTCCTGACTTTC. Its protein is CASSPNRDTTGANVLTF.

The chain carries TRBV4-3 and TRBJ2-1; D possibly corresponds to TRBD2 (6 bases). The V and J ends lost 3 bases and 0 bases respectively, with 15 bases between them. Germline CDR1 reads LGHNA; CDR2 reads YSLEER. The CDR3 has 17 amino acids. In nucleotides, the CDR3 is TGCGCCAGCAGCCAGGAGGGCAGCGGTAACTCCTACAATGAGCAGTTCTTC. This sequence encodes CASSQEGSGNSYNEQFF.